The TCR beta chain described here comes from a study of beta chain features in type 1 diabetes. The wider study: Sorted cells numbering 107,917,701 were examined across all samples.

Germline loops: CDR1 MNHEY, CDR2 SMNVEV (reference sequence). After removal of 4 bases from V and 7 bases from J, the junction contained 13 bases not matched to a gene. This CDR3 region has 16 residues. Study-wide results and limits: Patients with Type 1 diabetes showed moderately but significantly shorter TCRB CDR3s in all four CD4+ subsets. Researchers could not determine here whether HLA type influences TCRB rearrangement.

Per donor, one heparinised blood draw averaged approximately 120 mL. This clone was detected once. Its antigen remains unidentified. Expressed TCRB transcripts were sequenced after all isolated RNA was converted to cDNA. Roughly 1 million reads, on average, came from each of the stem cell-like memory T cell samples. The protocol was immunoSEQ multiplex PCR, while the TCRdb copy is restricted to in-frame clones and leaves out a portion. The sample records over 13,000 clones, 60% to 80% being singletons. This chain joins TRBV27 and TRBJ2-1, with 7 bases aligning to TRBD2. The receptor was isolated from a woman aged 18-29 years with type 1 diabetes. Sequenced input: stem cell memory CD4+ T cells from blood. The CDR3 DNA reads as TGTGCCAGCAGTTACGGGGCGGGAGTGTTGTCGAATGAGCAGTTCTTC. Translation: CASSYGAGVLSNEQFF.